This entry lists 30 T cell receptor beta chains sequenced from one sample in a study of blood T cells in healthy people across ages. Using a J-beta primer mix together with a sample-barcoded 5' primer, a second PCR was run for roughly 6 to 11 cycles. TCRdb ran MiXCR on the 5' RACE reads and lists one entry per CDR3 protein. The sample yields 1.6 million or so distinct CDR3 sequences, roughly a third seen once. The specimen sequenced was blood. The receptors were sampled from a woman aged 30 to 39 in good health.

The chain is built from TRBV28 and TRBJ2-4; 8 positions match TRBD1. This CDR3 has 12 residues. Trimming at V came to 4 bases and at J to 13 bases, leaving 6 bases not matched to a gene. Per germline, CDR1 MDHEN and CDR2 SYDVKM. The CDR3 protein is CASSSDRAKQYF. CDR3 coding DNA: TGTGCCAGCAGTTCGGACAGGGCCAAGCAGTACTTC.

This sequence joins TRBV10-3 and TRBJ1-1; maybe TRBD1 (5 bases). Per germline, CDR1 ENHRY and CDR2 SYGVKD. The CDR3 is made up of 12 amino acids. The germline V and J ends were trimmed by 6 bases and 5 bases, with 10 bases remaining between them. DNA of the CDR3: TGTGCCATCAGCCTGGGGGAGACTGAAGCTTTCTTT. Its translation: CAISLGETEAFF.

This clonotype was found a few times. This chain connects TRBV15 to TRBJ2-5; 16 bases are a match to TRBD2. The CDR3 is 15 residues long. Germline CDR1 and CDR2: LNHNV and YYDKDF (reference sequence). V shed 8 bases and J 3 bases; nucleotides not matched to a gene: 3. As DNA, the CDR3 is TGTGCCACCTCCGGGACTAGCGGGGGGGAAGAGACCCAGTACTTC. It encodes CATSGTSGGEETQYF.

The chain joins TRBV6-1 to TRBJ2-5; 8 bases match TRBD1. There are 18 residues in the CDR3. Germline V CDR1 and CDR2: MNHNS, SASEGT. Trimming at V came to 2 bases and at J to 2 bases, leaving 13 bases not matched to a gene. As DNA, the CDR3 is TGTGCCAGCAGTGAATTCGGGTTCGACAGGGGTCGACAAGAGACCCAGTACTTC. Protein: CASSEFGFDRGRQETQYF.

About this clonotype: Since a much larger clone is just one base distant, this may be a read error. The chain recombines TRBV5-1 with TRBJ2-3, with D possibly being TRBD2 (6 bases). The germline gives CDR1 SGHRS, CDR2 YFSETQ. The CDR3 is 17 residues long. This chain's CDR3 is CASSLGLLATHTDAQYF. The CDR3 DNA follows: TGCGCCAGCAGCTTGGGTTTACTAGCAACGCACACAGATGCGCAGTATTTT.

Regarding this clonotype: A read error may be the cause here, since a much bigger clone is one base away. This sequence joins TRBV12-3 or TRBV12-4 and TRBJ2-1; D might be TRBD1 or TRBD2, each matching 5 bases. V was shortened by 8 bases and J by 7 bases, with 24 bases between the two germline ends. There are 16 residues in the CDR3. The CDR3 reads CASGPSGTISWNEQFF. For the CDR3, the DNA is TGTGCCAGCGGTCCTTCCGGGACCATCTCGTGGAATGAGCAGTTCTTC.

The chain joins TRBV21-1 to TRBJ2-1; no DNA check was done on the table's D call, TRBD2. TRBV21-1 represents a pseudogene. This CDR3 is built from 11 residues. DNA of the CDR3: TGTGCCAGCATAAGGGCCAATGAGCAGTTCTTC. Residues: CASIRANEQFF.

In its sample, this clonotype was seen a few times. The V gene is TRBV7-2, the J gene TRBJ1-2; 9 bases are shared with TRBD1. The V gene end was trimmed by 4 bases and the J gene end by 2 bases; junction bases not matched to a gene: 8. The germline V gene encodes CDR1 SGHTA and CDR2 FQGNSA. The CDR3 has 16 amino acids. This CDR3 is CASSSDRTGANYGYTF. The CDR3 nucleotides read TGTGCCAGCAGCTCGGACAGGACAGGGGCGAACTATGGCTACACCTTC.

Regarding this clonotype: The junction departs from germline at one end; a sequencing error may be responsible. The chain is built from TRBV7-2 and TRBJ2-5; D uncertain. CDR3 length: 13 residues. Germline assignment: CDR1 SGHTA and CDR2 FQGNSA. CDR3 protein: CASNLPERETQYF. CDR3 sequence (DNA): TGTGCCAGCAACTTACCGGAGAGGGAGACCCAGTACTTC.

In this sample, this clonotype turned up many times. This rearrangement joins TRBV6-4 to TRBJ2-7; tentatively, D is TRBD2 (5 bases). Germline assignment: CDR1 MRHNA and CDR2 SNTAGT. This CDR3 has 12 residues. Between the trimmed V and J ends, which lost 0 bases and 10 bases, there was a span of 10 bases. The CDR3 loop reads CASSDSLREQYF. CDR3 bases: TGTGCCAGCAGTGACTCCCTGAGGGAACAGTACTTC.

The V gene is TRBV5-1, the J gene TRBJ2-2; 7 nucleotides line up with TRBD2. This CDR3 is 16 amino acids long. Germline lookup yields CDR1 SGHRS and CDR2 YFSETQ. With V trimmed by 3 bases and J by 0 bases, 5 bases remained unmatched. In nucleotides, the CDR3 is TGCGCCAGCAGCTCCAGGCTAGCGGCGAACACCGGGGAGCTGTTTTTT. It specifies CASSSRLAANTGELFF.

Only a few counts were recorded for this clonotype. The rearrangement links TRBV7-9 to TRBJ1-2, with D tentatively TRBD1 (6 bases). V was clipped by 11 bases and J by 8 bases, with 30 bases between them. CDR1 is SEHNR and CDR2 is FQNEAQ in the germline V gene (reference sequence). This CDR3 has 16 amino acids. The CDR3 spells CALGGVWRHTTTGYTF. The CDR3 DNA is TGTGCCTTAGGGGGAGTCTGGCGGCACACTACGACCGGCTACACCTTC.

This clonotype was picked up a small number of times. The CDR3 region is CASSPVTTEAFF. DNA for the CDR3: TGTGCCAGCTCACCAGTGACGACTGAAGCTTTCTTT. V usage is TRBV18 and J usage is TRBJ1-1; no clear D gene. The CDR3 runs to 12 residues. CDR1 is KGHSH, CDR2 LQKENI, per germline. V lost 2 bases to trimming and J lost 5 bases, with 6 bases between them.

The rearrangement uses TRBV6-2 or TRBV6-3 and TRBJ1-5, with 8 bases that match TRBD1. V was clipped by 2 bases and J by 2 bases; unmatched bases: 8. The CDR3 consists of 17 residues. Germline CDR1 and CDR2: MNHEY and SVGEGT. The CDR3 protein is CASSYGQGAGGNQPQHF. The DNA of the CDR3 is TGTGCCAGCAGTTACGGGCAGGGGGCAGGTGGCAATCAGCCCCAGCATTTT.

V gene TRBV6-1 combines with J gene TRBJ2-5; 10 bases align to TRBD1. This CDR3 comprises 16 residues. Germline loops: CDR1 MNHNS, CDR2 SASEGT. After removal of 2 bases from V and 1 base from J, the junction contained 4 bases not matched to a gene. In DNA form, the CDR3 reads TGTGCCAGCAGTGAAATGAGGGACAGGGGCCAAGAGACCCAGTACTTC. It translates to CASSEMRDRGQETQYF.

The rearrangement joins TRBV29-1 to TRBJ2-5; TRBD2 agrees at 8 bases. After removal of 5 bases from V and 2 bases from J, the junction contained 10 bases not matched to a gene. CDR3 size: 15 residues. The V gene's germline CDR1 is SQVTM and CDR2 ANQGSEA. The DNA of the CDR3 is TGCAGCGTTCTACCGGAGCGGGGGTCTCAAGAGACCCAGTACTTC. Translating it yields CSVLPERGSQETQYF.

This clonotype was observed a handful of times. This chain uses TRBV20-1 with TRBJ2-3; the D is unclear. Deletions cut 6 bases from V and 4 bases from J, with 17 bases between. The CDR3 is 14 residues long. Germline V gene sequence: CDR1 DFQATT, CDR2 SNEGSKA (reference sequence). CDR3: CSARRLAGSDTQYF. DNA of the CDR3: TGCAGTGCCCGGAGACTGGCCGGTTCAGATACGCAGTATTTT.

The chain combines TRBV6-5 with TRBJ1-2, with D perhaps TRBD1 (5 bases). The CDR3 has 14 amino acids. Per germline, CDR1 MNHEY and CDR2 SVGAGI. The V end was cut by 6 bases, the J end by 0 bases, with 11 bases between. The CDR3 reads CASSPGVPNYGYTF. The CDR3 DNA reads TGTGCCAGCAGCCCGGGGGTGCCTAACTATGGCTACACCTTC.

On this clonotype: This could be a read error, since a much larger clone is one nucleotide away. The rearrangement uses TRBV29-1 and TRBJ1-5; D unclear. V lost 4 bases and J 7 bases, leaving 17 bases between the germline ends. Germline V CDR1 and CDR2: SQVTM, ANQGSEA. The CDR3 sequence is 14 residues long. This CDR3 is CSVGRARARQPQHF. As DNA, the CDR3 is TGCAGCGTTGGTAGGGCCCGGGCGCGGCAGCCCCAGCATTTT. The entire variable domain, with the rest obtained from reference TRBV29-1 and TRBJ1-5, is as follows: SAVISQKPSRDICQRGTSLTIQCQVDSQVTMMFWYRQQPGQSLTLIATANQGSEATYESGFVIDKFPISRPNLTFSTLTVSNMSPEDSSIYLCSVGRARARQPQHFGDGTRLSIL.

This clonotype was recorded once. V usage is TRBV28 and J usage is TRBJ2-7, with a possible D match to TRBD1 (5 bases). This CDR3 is 18 amino acids long. Per germline, CDR1 MDHEN and CDR2 SYDVKM. V was trimmed by 4 bases and J by 1 base, leaving 23 bases between them. The CDR3 DNA reads as TGTGCCAGCAGTTACCCTAGTCACGCCAGGGCCCTTTCCTACGAGCAGTACTTC. This codes for CASSYPSHARALSYEQYF.

This clonotype has only a few counts. The chain couples TRBV6-2 or TRBV6-3 to TRBJ2-7; 10 bases line up with TRBD1. With the DNA end fitting TRBJ2-4 better, the J assignment may be wrong. The CDR3 is 15 residues long. Germline V gene sequence: CDR1 MNHEY, CDR2 SVGEGT. DNA of the CDR3: TGTGCCAGCAGTTACCCTGGGACAGGGGCGAACATTCAGTACTTC. This sequence encodes CASSYPGTGANIQYF.

V usage is TRBV15 and J usage is TRBJ2-1; D perhaps matches TRBD1 (5 bases). Germline CDR1 LNHNV, CDR2 YYDKDF (reference sequence). Trimming shortened V by 1 base and J by 2 bases, and 9 bases separated the two germline ends. This CDR3 spans 15 amino acids. CDR3 in amino acids: CATSRVLGAYNEQFF. As DNA, the CDR3 is TGTGCCACCAGCAGAGTTCTAGGGGCCTACAATGAGCAGTTCTTC. The variable domain in full, completed from reference TRBV15 and TRBJ2-1, reads DAMVIQNPRYQVTQFGKPVTLSCSQTLNHNVMYWYQQKSSQAPKLLFHYYDKDFNNEADTPDNFQSRRPNTSFCFLDIRSPGLGDTAMYLCATSRVLGAYNEQFFGPGTRLTVL.

Points on this clonotype: This may stem from a read error, because a much larger clone lies one nucleotide away. The chain uses TRBV7-2 and TRBJ2-5, with 9 bases identical to TRBD1. CDR1 SGHTA and CDR2 FQGNSA come from the germline V gene. Trimming at V came to 3 bases and at J to 4 bases, leaving 9 bases not matched to a gene. The CDR3 has 16 amino acids. The DNA of the CDR3 is TGTGCCAGCAGCTTTGTAACAGGGGGCTTAGGAGAGACCCAGTACTTC. It is translated as CASSFVTGGLGETQYF.

Concerning this clonotype itself: This CDR3 fails to terminate in the conserved phenylalanine or tryptophan, so it likely reflects a read error. The rearrangement joins TRBV28 to TRBJ2-1; D unresolved. The CDR3 runs 13 residues. V lost 0 bases to trimming and J lost 8 bases, with 8 bases between them. CDR1 is MDHEN and CDR2 is SYDVKM in the germline V gene. Written as DNA, the CDR3 is TGTGCCAGCAGTTTATGGGCTGGGGATGAGCAGTTCTTG. Translating gives CASSLWAGDEQFL.

The chain links TRBV11-2 to TRBJ2-1, with 10 bases that match TRBD2. This CDR3 has 18 amino acids. J was trimmed by 5 bases and V by 1 base; bases with no gene match: 11. The germline CDR1 and CDR2 sequences are SGHAT and FQNNGV. CDR3 sequence (DNA): TGTGCCAGCAGCTTAGTTGTGACTAGCGGGTCGGCTGACAATGAGCAGTTCTTC. It is translated as CASSLVVTSGSADNEQFF. The full variable domain, rest sourced from reference TRBV11-2 and TRBJ2-1, is EAGVAQSPRYKIIEKRQSVAFWCNPISGHATLYWYQQILGQGPKLLIQFQNNGVVDDSQLPKDRFSAERLKGVDSTLKIQPAKLEDSAVYLCASSLVVTSGSADNEQFFGPGTRLTVL.

The count of this clonotype is one. J is TRBJ2-7 and V is TRBV5-1; 14 nucleotides align to TRBD2. The CDR3 contains 18 residues. Germline lookup yields CDR1 SGHRS and CDR2 YFSETQ. V dropped 0 bases and J dropped 3; count of bases not matched to a gene: 8. CDR3 DNA sequence: TGCGCCAGCAGCTTGGCCCTCGGACTAGCGGGGGGAAACTACGAGCAGTACTTC. Its protein is CASSLALGLAGGNYEQYF.

CDR3 sequence reads: CASSEGLPSYEQYF. The CDR3 DNA is TGTGCCAGCAGCGAGGGACTACCCTCCTACGAGCAGTACTTC. The rearrangement links TRBV3-1 to TRBJ2-7, with 7 bases matching TRBD2. The CDR3 is made up of 14 amino acids. Per the germline V gene, CDR1 is LGHDT and CDR2 is YNNKEL (reference sequence). Trimming removed 5 bases from V and 0 bases from J; junction bases left unmatched: 4.

The sample holds a few counts of this clonotype. The chain has TRBV6-1 and TRBJ1-1, with no clear D. The V gene lost 2 bases and the J gene lost 0 bases, with 16 bases spanning the gap. Germline CDR1 is MNHNS and CDR2 is SASEGT. This CDR3 is built from 17 residues. CDR3 DNA sequence: TGTGCCAGCAGTGAAAATATGGGCCTTCAGATGAACACTGAAGCTTTCTTT. It translates to CASSENMGLQMNTEAFF.

The chain has TRBV4-1 and TRBJ2-2, with D perhaps matching TRBD1 or TRBD2 (6 bases each). Germline V gives CDR1 MGHRA, CDR2 YSYEKL. The CDR3 has 21 residues. The V and J ends lost 0 bases and 4 bases respectively, with 27 bases between them. The CDR3 sequence: CASSQDREEQGPPGGTGELFF. CDR3 DNA: TGCGCCAGCAGCCAAGATAGGGAAGAACAGGGCCCTCCCGGGGGCACCGGGGAGCTGTTTTTT.

This clonotype was seen more than once but under ten times. J is TRBJ1-6 and V is TRBV12-3 or TRBV12-4, with D tentatively TRBD1 (6 bases). The CDR3 runs to 16 residues. V gave up 0 bases and J gave up 6 bases, with 12 bases separating them. Written as DNA, the CDR3 is TGTGCCAGCAGTTTAGCGCATGGGGGCAGTAATTCACCCCTCCACTTT. It specifies CASSLAHGGSNSPLHF.